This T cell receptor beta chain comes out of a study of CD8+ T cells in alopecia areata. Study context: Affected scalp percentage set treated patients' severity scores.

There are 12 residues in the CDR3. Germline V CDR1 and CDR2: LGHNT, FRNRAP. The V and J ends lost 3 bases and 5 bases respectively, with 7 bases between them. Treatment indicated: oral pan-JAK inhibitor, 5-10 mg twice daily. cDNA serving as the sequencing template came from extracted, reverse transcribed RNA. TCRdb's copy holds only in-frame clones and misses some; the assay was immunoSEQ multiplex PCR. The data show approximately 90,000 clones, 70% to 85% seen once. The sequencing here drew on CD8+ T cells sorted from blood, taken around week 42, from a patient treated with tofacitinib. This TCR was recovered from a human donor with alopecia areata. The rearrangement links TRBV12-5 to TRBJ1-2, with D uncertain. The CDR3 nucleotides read TGTGCTAGTGGTTTCCAAGGGTATGGCTACACCTTC. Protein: CASGFQGYGYTF.